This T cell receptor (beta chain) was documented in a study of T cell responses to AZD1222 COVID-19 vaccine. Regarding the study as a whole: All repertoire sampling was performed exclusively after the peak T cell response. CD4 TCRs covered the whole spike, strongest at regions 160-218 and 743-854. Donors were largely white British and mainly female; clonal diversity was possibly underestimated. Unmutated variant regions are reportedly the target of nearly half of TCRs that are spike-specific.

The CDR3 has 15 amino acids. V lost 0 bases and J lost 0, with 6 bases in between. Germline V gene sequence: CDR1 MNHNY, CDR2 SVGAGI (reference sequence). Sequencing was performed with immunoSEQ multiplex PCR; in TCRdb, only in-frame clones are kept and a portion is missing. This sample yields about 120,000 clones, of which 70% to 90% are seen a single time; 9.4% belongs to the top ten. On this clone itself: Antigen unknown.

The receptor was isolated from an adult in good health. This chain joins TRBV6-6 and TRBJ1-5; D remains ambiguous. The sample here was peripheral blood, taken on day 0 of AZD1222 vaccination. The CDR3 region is CASSYSAVSNQPQHF. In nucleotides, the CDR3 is TGTGCCAGCAGTTACTCAGCAGTTAGCAATCAGCCCCAGCATTTT.